This T cell receptor (beta chain) was identified during a study of blood T cell repertoires in COVID-19. About the study: The United States, Italy and Spain supplied acute and convalescent COVID-19 samples.

In the original analysis: By means of reference gene primer amplification, nucleated cell counts were estimated. TCRdb keeps only in-frame clones here, not all; method: immunoSEQ multiplex PCR. That table is the source of V, J and clone size, and D and trimming were worked out from the DNA. The repertoire holds 150,000 to 190,000 clones, with 88% as singletons. V gave up 8 bases and J gave up 3 bases, with 13 bases separating them. The CDR3 has 13 residues. In germline, CDR1 is MNHEY, CDR2 SVGAGI. The rearrangement joins TRBV6-5 to TRBJ1-2, with a weak D call TRBD1 (5 bases). The TCR sequence derives from a woman aged 70 to 79 with acute or convalescent COVID-19. The sample taken for sequencing was peripheral blood. The DNA for the CDR3 is TGTGCCAGCGGTAGGGGCTACCACTATGGCTACACCTTC. Translated: CASGRGYHYGYTF.